This entry features one T cell receptor beta chain sequence. Its antigen remains unidentified. Sequenced by immunoSEQ multiplex PCR; TCRdb stores in-frame clones only, minus some. The sample yields tens of thousands of clones, 65% to 80% seen once. Before the COVID-19 pandemic, during about 2010-2018, CD4+ T cells were taken from unexposed donors. The cells were cultured for roughly 11 days before CD4+ T cells were isolated. This CDR3 has 11 amino acids. The V and J ends lost 3 bases and 14 bases respectively, with 14 bases between them. Germline CDR1 DFQATT, CDR2 SNEGSKA (reference sequence). This entry comes from a study of CD4 T cells in relation to SARS-CoV-2 and coronaviruses.

This chain connects TRBV20-1 to TRBJ2-1; a possible D gene is TRBD2 (5 bases). The sequence came from a human donor in good health. Material: CD4+ T cells from PBMCs, cultured in vitro. CDR3 DNA sequence: TGCAGTGCTAGTATGAGTCCGGGGAAGTTCTTC. Protein sequence: CSASMSPGKFF.